This T cell receptor (beta chain) came from a study of CD8 T cells in ankylosing spondylitis. Study outcomes and limitations: Blood from ankylosing spondylitis patients appeared to carry a characteristic roughly 8-variant TCR beta motif.

One entry per CDR3 protein results from TCRdb running MiXCR on the 5' RACE reads. This table has roughly 300,000 distinct CDR3 sequences, approximately 8% appearing once. This clonotype was counted at least ten times. The antigen remains undetermined. The CDR3 spans 12 residues. In germline, CDR1 is SGHTA, CDR2 FQGNSA. With 5 bases removed from V and 8 bases from J, the gap between germline ends came to 12 bases. This clonotype was sampled from a male donor with ankylosing spondylitis. The sequenced sample consisted of blood, either unsorted or a sorted T cell fraction (not recorded which). The chain couples TRBV7-2 to TRBJ1-2, with no clear D. The CDR3 nucleotides read TGTGCCAGCAGCCGGACGGGGTTAGGCTACACCTTC. This sequence encodes CASSRTGLGYTF.